This note documents a single TCR beta chain sequence. No antigen is known for it. No base quality information exists; no much larger clone differs at one position. One collaborating source in Seattle enrolled patients during active infection and followed them longitudinally through the course of disease. The collaborating institutions used their own protocols to collect whole blood in K2EDTA tubes. For TCRbeta analysis, collaborators shipped samples in one of three forms: frozen whole blood, isolated PBMCs, or DNA extracted from either of those sample types. The sample is drawn from a study of blood T cell repertoires in COVID-19 (dated by TCRdb to 2018 to 2020). Describing the broader study: Collaborator samples came from the United States, Italy and Spain and covered acute and convalescent phases of COVID-19. The material from the prospective study consisted of cDNA or gDNA derived from T cells, B-cell-depleted T cells, or PBMCs. The dataset comprised deeply sampled blood TCRbeta repertoires from subjects exposed to, actively infected with, or recovered from COVID-19. The repertoires were made available in a free public database intended to serve as a resource for research on the immune response to SARS-CoV-2. The samples were drawn from the first 160 participants of the ongoing ImmuneRACE study and from some 1,300 subjects provided by 6 global collaborators. The sample metadata nearly always contained a de-identified subject ID, COVID-19 status, age in years and sex. Where available, HLA class I and class II types were taken from metadata supplied by the sample provider and were not determined by assay-based typing. Broader findings and caveats from the paper: How much clinical and demographic metadata was included differed by source and by participant, and the metadata was provided uncurated.

The immunoSEQ Assay, a bias-controlled multiplex PCR, was used to amplify TCRbeta CDR3 regions from genomic DNA. Concerning the study's data processing: Within the assay, amplification of reference gene primers was used to estimate how many nucleated cells each sample contained. Sequence reads were collapsed and filtered to measure the absolute abundance of every unique TCRbeta CDR3 rearrangement. For each sample, productive Simpson clonality was calculated as the square root of Simpson's diversity index across productive rearrangements. This is the immuneACCESS table as TCRdb keeps it, with only in-frame sequences that have V and J called. A part of the clones is gone; compared with another copy, unresolved V genes explain less than half, and the rest is unexplained. Clonal size and the V and J genes are those of that table, whereas D and trimming came from the DNA. The sample has just over 300,000 clones on record, roughly 89% of them singletons. The ten largest account for 1.8% of the sample.

V has 4 bases trimmed and J has 5 bases trimmed; junction bases matching no gene number 8. The germline V gene sets CDR1 to MNHEY and CDR2 to SVGEGT. Its CDR3 holds 15 amino acids, cysteine through phenylalanine. Solely the CDR3 DNA is kept, with 45 bases framed from the first base. What was sequenced was peripheral blood. This sequence was found in a woman between 25 and 40 years old with COVID-19, enrolled during active disease. The rearrangement combines TRBV6-2 or TRBV6-3 with TRBJ1-5; 7 central bases correspond to TRBD1. This receptor has the CDR3 CASSSLDRVDQPQHF. Here is the DNA: TGTGCCAGCAGTTCCCTCGACAGGGTTGATCAGCCCCAGCATTTT.